These 24 T cell receptor beta chains came from one sample sequenced in a study of immune characterization of retroperitoneal liposarcoma (dated by TCRdb to between 2017 and 2020). Libraries were built with PCR. The sequencing machine was a NextSeq 500. The public sequencing data were trimmed at Q25 with fastp and processed into clonotypes with MiXCR by TCRdb, which kept only in-frame beta chains. Entries that share a CDR3 protein sequence are merged under the most common genes and DNA. In this sample the table shows about 2,600 distinct CDR3 sequences, around a third of which occur a single time. The ten top clones hold around 23% of the sample. Sequenced input: tumor tissue. These receptors all stem from a male donor with retroperitoneal liposarcoma.

By frequency in the sample, this clonotype is large. The V gene is TRBV7-2, the J gene TRBJ2-1, with 7 nucleotides matching TRBD1. The better agreement between TRBJ2-7 and the DNA end casts doubt on the J call. This CDR3 comprises 14 residues. Germline V gives CDR1 SGHTA, CDR2 FQGNSA. The CDR3 is CASSSHRGHDEQYF. The CDR3 nucleotides are TGTGCCAGCAGCTCGCACAGGGGTCACGACGAGCAGTACTTC.

The chain combines TRBV6-1 with TRBJ2-4, with 7 bases that match TRBD1. Losses at the gene ends were 3 bases for V and 0 bases for J; bases not matched to a gene: 11. Germline CDR1 MNHNS, CDR2 SASEGT. CDR3 size: 18 residues. CDR3 sequence reads: CASSEGTGDGLAKNIQYF. As DNA, the CDR3 is TGTGCCAGCAGTGAGGGTACAGGGGATGGACTAGCCAAAAACATTCAGTACTTC.

In this sample, this clonotype is large. V gene TRBV6-5 combines with J gene TRBJ1-1; unclear D gene. Germline-derived CDR1 and CDR2 are MNHEY and SVGAGI. V lost 2 bases and J 3 bases, leaving 7 bases between the germline ends. This CDR3 has 13 residues. As DNA, the CDR3 is TGTGCCAGCAGTTACAGTACTTACACTGAAGCTTTCTTT. Translated, it gives CASSYSTYTEAFF.

This clonotype was seen a few times. The chain joins TRBV12-5 to TRBJ2-1; no reliable D call. V was shortened by 4 bases and J by 6 bases, with 7 bases between the two germline ends. The CDR3 has 12 amino acids. CDR1 and CDR2 (germline): LGHNT, FRNRAP. The CDR3 coding sequence is TGTGCTAGTGGTTCCGACGGCAATGAGCAGTTCTTC. It specifies CASGSDGNEQFF.

The DNA of the CDR3 is TGTGCCAGCACCCTCTTCTACGAGCAGTACTTC. It translates to CASTLFYEQYF. This sequence joins TRBV27 and TRBJ2-5; D is ambiguous. The better agreement between TRBJ2-7 and the DNA end casts doubt on the J call. The germline CDR1 and CDR2 sequences are MNHEY and SMNVEV (reference sequence). The CDR3 contains 11 residues.

This chain uses TRBV27 with TRBJ2-1, with D unresolved. Trimming cost V 2 bases and J 0 bases, with 11 bases left between them. The CDR3 sequence is 16 residues long. Germline assignment: CDR1 MNHEY and CDR2 SMNVEV (reference sequence). DNA for the CDR3: TGTGCCAGCAGTTTAGAGCCAGCTAGCTCCTACAATGAGCAGTTCTTC. Protein product: CASSLEPASSYNEQFF.

Sample share makes this clonotype medium-sized. The chain has TRBV7-2 and TRBJ2-3, with D perhaps matching TRBD2 (7 bases). Trimming left V 5 bases short and J 6 bases short, with 21 bases between. The CDR3 sequence is 16 residues long. CDR1 and CDR2 (germline): SGHTA, FQGNSA. In DNA, the CDR3 is TGTGCCAGCAGCACACGGATGGGGGGGCCAAGGGATACGCAGTATTTT. Protein sequence: CASSTRMGGPRDTQYF.

The chain couples TRBV11-3 to TRBJ2-5; D is perhaps TRBD2 (7 bases). The J call may be faulty, since TRBJ2-7 better matches the DNA end. CDR1 and CDR2 from the germline V gene are SGHNT and YENEEA. The CDR3 runs to 12 residues. CDR3 region: CAIRGGGDEQYF. The CDR3 coding sequence is TGTGCCATCCGCGGAGGGGGGGACGAGCAGTACTTC.

The V call is TRBV7-2, the J call TRBJ2-5; D not resolved. The V end lost 5 bases, the J end lost 6 bases, and 7 bases lay between the germline ends. Germline V gene data show CDR1 as SGHTA and CDR2 as FQGNSA. The CDR3 runs to 11 residues. Written as DNA, the CDR3 is TGTGCCAGCAGCCAACGGCAGACCCAGTACTTC. Translation: CASSQRQTQYF.

The chain couples TRBV27 to TRBJ2-1, with D possibly being TRBD1 or TRBD2 (5 bases each). This CDR3 comprises 14 residues. Between the trimmed V and J ends, which lost 6 bases and 9 bases, there was a span of 18 bases. CDR1 is MNHEY and CDR2 is SMNVEV in the germline V gene (reference sequence). The CDR3 coding sequence is TGTGCCAGCAGCGTGAACTGGGACGGCAGTGAGCAGTTCTTC. Translated, it gives CASSVNWDGSEQFF.

This clonotype is classed as large. CDR3 residues: CASSRTLADAYNEQFF. The CDR3 DNA is TGTGCCAGCAGTCGGACTCTAGCGGACGCCTACAATGAGCAGTTCTTC. This chain links TRBV27 with TRBJ2-1, with 7 bases matching TRBD2. V shed 5 bases, J shed 2 bases, and the junction held 9 bases outside the gene matches. Germline CDR1 MNHEY, CDR2 SMNVEV (reference sequence). There are 16 residues in the CDR3.

The V and J genes are TRBV6-1 and TRBJ2-1, with unresolved D. Trimming took 8 bases from V and 9 from J, leaving 17 bases between them. This CDR3 is built from 13 residues. CDR1 and CDR2 (germline): MNHNS, SASEGT. CDR3 amino acids: CASFASAGSEQFF. Here the CDR3 DNA reads TGTGCCAGCTTCGCATCCGCCGGCAGTGAGCAGTTCTTC.

V usage is TRBV7-9 and J usage is TRBJ2-5; 9 bases map to TRBD1. Per the germline V gene, CDR1 is SEHNR and CDR2 is FQNEAQ (reference sequence). This CDR3 spans 16 amino acids. Trimming cost V 0 bases and J 1 base; bases outside gene matches: 3. The CDR3 here is CASSLAGTGRQETQYF. The CDR3 coding sequence is TGTGCCAGCAGCTTAGCCGGGACAGGGCGCCAAGAGACCCAGTACTTC.

The rearrangement joins TRBV6-1 to TRBJ1-3; D perhaps matches TRBD1 (6 bases). This CDR3 comprises 14 residues. V was pared by 7 bases and J by 0 bases, with 10 bases between. In germline, CDR1 is MNHNS, CDR2 SASEGT. DNA of the CDR3: TGTGCCAGCAAACAGGGTAACTCTGGAAACACCATATATTTT. It specifies CASKQGNSGNTIYF.

The V gene is TRBV6-1, the J gene TRBJ2-3; 7 bases line up with TRBD2. V was clipped by 6 bases and J by 1 base; unmatched bases: 7. Germline V gene lookup returns CDR1 MNHNS and CDR2 SASEGT. This CDR3 has 15 amino acids. As DNA, the CDR3 is TGTGCCAGCAGAGGCGGGAGTGTGGGCACAGATACGCAGTATTTT. Its translation: CASRGGSVGTDTQYF.

In this sample, this clonotype turned up a few times. The chain uses TRBV20-1 and TRBJ2-7; TRBD2 matches 10 bases. This CDR3 has 14 residues. CDR1 and CDR2 (germline): DFQATT, SNEGSKA (reference sequence). The V and J ends lost 4 bases and 2 bases, in that order; junction bases with no gene match: 5. CDR3 nucleotides: TGCAGTGCTAAAACTAGCGGGGCCACCTACGAGCAGTACTTC. Translated, it gives CSAKTSGATYEQYF.

This clonotype occurred a few times. The V call is TRBV6-5, the J call TRBJ2-1; D possibly corresponds to TRBD2 (6 bases). The CDR3 sequence is 16 residues long. The V and J ends lost 8 bases and 7 bases respectively, with 24 bases between them. Per the germline V gene, CDR1 is MNHEY and CDR2 is SVGAGI. The CDR3 sequence is CASSPRGARRVNEQFF. For the CDR3, the DNA is TGTGCCAGCTCCCCTAGAGGCGCGAGGAGGGTGAATGAGCAGTTCTTC.

This clonotype was observed a handful of times. This chain joins TRBV7-8 and TRBJ2-5; tentative D call: TRBD1 (6 bases). With the DNA end fitting TRBJ2-1 better, the J assignment may be wrong. Germline CDR1 SGHVS, CDR2 FQNEAQ. The CDR3 has 17 amino acids. The CDR3 loop reads CASSSLGGVGRRNEQFF. The DNA for the CDR3 is TGTGCCAGCAGCTCCCTAGGGGGTGTAGGACGCAGGAATGAGCAGTTCTTC.

This sequence joins TRBV6-6 and TRBJ1-2, with a weak D call TRBD1 (5 bases). Germline V gene sequence: CDR1 MNHNY, CDR2 SVGAGI (reference sequence). Deletions cut 0 bases from V and 4 bases from J, with 12 bases between. This CDR3 is 15 amino acids long. The DNA of the CDR3 is TGTGCCAGCAGTTACTCCGGGGGTTCCTCCTATGGCTACACCTTC. Its translation is CASSYSGGSSYGYTF.

The V and J genes are TRBV6-1 and TRBJ1-1, with D hard to call. V lost 11 bases and J 1 base, leaving 14 bases between the germline ends. Germline-derived CDR1 and CDR2 are MNHNS and SASEGT. CDR3 size: 13 residues. CDR3 nucleotides: TGTGCCGCAAATCATGGGGAGAACACTGAAGCTTTCTTT. Its translation is CAANHGENTEAFF.

This clonotype was detected only a few times. CDR3 DNA sequence: TGTGCCAGCAGCGGACGGAAGGGGGAGACCCAGTTCTTC. This gives the protein CASSGRKGETQFF. V and J are TRBV7-2 and TRBJ2-5; D perhaps matches TRBD1 (6 bases). The J call is doubtful: the DNA matches TRBJ2-1 better. CDR1 SGHTA and CDR2 FQGNSA come from the germline V gene. The CDR3 length is 13 residues.

This clonotype showed up just a few times. The J gene is TRBJ2-4, the V gene TRBV27, with TRBD1 matching 9 bases. Losses at the gene ends were 5 bases for V and 6 bases for J; bases not matched to a gene: 5. CDR1 MNHEY and CDR2 SMNVEV come from the germline V gene (reference sequence). The CDR3 contains 14 residues. CDR3 loop: CASSIQGAGNIQYF. CDR3 coding DNA: TGTGCCAGCAGTATACAGGGGGCGGGAAACATTCAGTACTTC.

The chain is built from TRBV6-6 and TRBJ2-5; D gene uncertain. The CDR3 runs to 13 residues. Trimming removed 0 bases at V and 5 bases at J, with 7 bases between. The germline CDR1 and CDR2 sequences are MNHNY and SVGAGI (reference sequence). The CDR3: CASSYSNGETQYF. The CDR3 bases are TGTGCCAGCAGTTACTCGAATGGGGAGACCCAGTACTTC.

The V gene is TRBV6-6, the J gene TRBJ1-6; D might be TRBD1 (6 bases). Germline V gives CDR1 MNHNY, CDR2 SVGAGI (reference sequence). V dropped 0 bases and J dropped 3 bases, with 15 bases sitting between them. CDR3 length equals 18 residues. In nucleotides, the CDR3 is TGTGCCAGCAGTTACTCGACGGCAGGGGCCCTCTATAATTCACCCCTCCACTTT. Translating it yields CASSYSTAGALYNSPLHF.